This T cell receptor beta chain appears in the sequencing data of a study of T-cell memory formation after mild COVID-19. Study information: Largely, the TCR clusters proved donor specific.

CDR1 and CDR2 from the germline V gene are MNHEY and SVGEGT. The CDR3 has 13 amino acids. V was cut by 6 bases and J by 5 bases, with 13 bases left in between. This clonotype was counted a few times. A single record per CDR3 protein comes from TCRdb applying MiXCR to the 5' RACE reads. Among 180,000 or so distinct CDR3 sequences, more than 9% were seen once, and the ten largest hold 3% to 4%. The rearrangement uses TRBV6-2 or TRBV6-3 and TRBJ2-5, with D perhaps given as TRBD1 or TRBD2 (5 bases each). This clonotype was sampled from a man aged 18-30 years who had mild COVID-19 (a few samples of this study predate the infection). Cell type and time point are not known. Sequencing was done on a sample of PBMCs or a T cell subset sorted from them (not recorded which). DNA for the CDR3: TGTGCCAGCAGCCCGGGGCAGCTGGAGACCCAGTACTTC. It is translated as CASSPGQLETQYF.